The 20 T cell receptor beta chains given below trace back to one sample, sequenced in a study of siplizumab effects on memory and regulatory T cells. Method: immunoSEQ multiplex PCR; TCRdb's copy keeps in-frame clones and lacks some. The top ten hold more than 0.075% of the sample, which has roughly 68,000 clones, about 96% seen once. The source material was naive CD8+ T cells sorted from blood. The receptors come from a human donor in good health.

The genes are TRBV19 and TRBJ1-4; D is unresolved. This CDR3 region has 17 residues. V was trimmed by 10 bases and J by 0 bases, leaving 21 bases between them. CDR1 and CDR2 from the germline V gene are LNHDA and SQIVND (reference sequence). The CDR3 spells CATTLTGVTSTNEKLFF. The CDR3 bases are TGTGCCACCACCCTCACGGGCGTCACCTCAACTAATGAAAAACTGTTTTTT.

The V and J genes are TRBV19 and TRBJ1-5, with D possibly matching TRBD1 (6 bases). The CDR3 extends over 12 amino acids. V lost 1 base and J lost 15, with 13 bases in between. Germline V gene sequence: CDR1 LNHDA, CDR2 SQIVND (reference sequence). Written as DNA, the CDR3 is TGTGCCAGTAGTATAGGAGGGGGAGATAGGCATTTT. Translation: CASSIGGGDRHF.

The rearrangement links TRBV21-1 to TRBJ1-1. TRBV21-1 is deemed a pseudogene. The CDR3 contains 14 residues. CDR3: CASSKLGKNTEAFF. The CDR3 DNA reads TGTGCCAGCAGCAAATTGGGGAAGAACACTGAAGCTTTCTTT.

This chain links TRBV27 with TRBJ1-1; D perhaps matches TRBD1 (5 bases). Trimming took off 5 bases at V and 2 bases at J, with 12 bases between the two ends. Germline CDR1 MNHEY, CDR2 SMNVEV (reference sequence). CDR3 size: 14 residues. The DNA for the CDR3 is TGTGCCAGCAGTACCAGGGACCATAACACTGAAGCTTTCTTT. This encodes CASSTRDHNTEAFF.

The genes are TRBV28 and TRBJ1-5; D perhaps matches TRBD1 (5 bases). CDR3 length equals 14 residues. V was shortened by 3 bases and J by 4 bases, with 10 bases between the two germline ends. The V gene's germline CDR1 is MDHEN and CDR2 SYDVKM. This CDR3 reads CASSLGRENQPQHF. In nucleotides, the CDR3 is TGTGCCAGCAGTTTGGGCAGGGAGAATCAGCCCCAGCATTTT.

This chain joins TRBV6-5 and TRBJ1-1; 7 bases line up with TRBD1. The CDR3 covers 13 residues. Unmatched junction bases numbered 9, after V lost 3 bases and J lost 11 bases. Per germline, CDR1 MNHEY and CDR2 SVGAGI. CDR3 in DNA: TGTGCCAGCAGTTATGGAGGGGGCGAGGGGGCTTTCTTT. Encoded protein: CASSYGGGEGAFF.

The genes are TRBV19 and TRBJ2-5, with a tentative D call TRBD1 (6 bases). Trimming cost V 4 bases and J 2 bases, with 8 bases left between them. CDR3 length: 13 amino acids. Germline V gene sequence: CDR1 LNHDA, CDR2 SQIVND (reference sequence). The CDR3 nucleotides read TGTGCCAGTAGTAGCAGGGGTCAAGAGACCCAGTACTTC. Translated: CASSSRGQETQYF.

The genes are TRBV4-1 and TRBJ2-5; TRBD2 matches at 9 bases. Per germline, CDR1 MGHRA and CDR2 YSYEKL. This CDR3 is 16 amino acids long. The V and J ends lost 0 bases and 5 bases, in that order; junction bases with no gene match: 7. CDR3 in amino acids: CASSQEGGGASETQYF. The CDR3 nucleotides are TGCGCCAGCAGCCAAGAAGGCGGGGGGGCCTCGGAGACCCAGTACTTC.

This clone was recorded only once. This chain uses TRBV13 with TRBJ2-3; TRBD1 agrees at 7 bases. Germline CDR1 PRHDT, CDR2 FYEKMQ (reference sequence). Losses at the gene ends were 3 bases for V and 2 bases for J; bases not matched to a gene: 5. The CDR3 has 15 amino acids. CDR3 residues: CASSFTGTDTDTQYF. For the CDR3, the DNA is TGTGCCAGCAGCTTCACCGGGACAGACACAGATACGCAGTATTTT. Together with reference TRBV13 and TRBJ2-3, the CDR3 gives the full variable domain: AAGVIQSPRHLIKEKRETATLKCYPIPRHDTVYWYQQGPGQDPQFLISFYEKMQSDKGSIPDRFSAQQFSDYHSELNMSSLELGDSALYFCASSFTGTDTDTQYFGPGTRLTVL.

The genes are TRBV19 and TRBJ2-2; TRBD1 matches at 11 bases. Looked up from germline, CDR1 is LNHDA and CDR2 is SQIVND (reference sequence). This CDR3 is 17 amino acids long. Germline trimming cut 6 bases from V and 0 bases from J; bases unmatched to any gene: 6. The CDR3 sequence: CASRDRGPISNTGELFF. The CDR3 DNA sequence: TGTGCCAGTAGGGACAGGGGGCCTATTTCGAACACCGGGGAGCTGTTTTTT.

This rearrangement joins TRBV19 to TRBJ2-5; 12 positions agree with TRBD2. J gave up 2 bases and V 2 bases, and 3 bases lay outside the gene matches. Germline V gene sequence: CDR1 LNHDA, CDR2 SQIVND (reference sequence). This CDR3 is built from 16 residues. The CDR3 DNA follows: TGTGCCAGTAGTATACGACTAGCGGGGGAGCAAGAGACCCAGTACTTC. Its translation: CASSIRLAGEQETQYF.

The chain combines TRBV11-3 with TRBJ2-7; perhaps D is TRBD1 or TRBD2 (5 bases each). V shed 0 bases and J shed 0 bases, with 9 bases lying between them. The CDR3 consists of 15 residues. Germline assignment: CDR1 SGHNT and CDR2 YENEEA. The CDR3 coding sequence is TGTGCCAGCAGCTTAGAGGGGGACCGCTCCTACGAGCAGTACTTC. As protein: CASSLEGDRSYEQYF. Using reference TRBV11-3 and TRBJ2-7 for the parts outside the CDR3, the full variable domain is EAGVVQSPRYKIIEKKQPVAFWCNPISGHNTLYWYLQNLGQGPELLIRYENEEAVDDSQLPKDRFSAERLKGVDSTLKIQPAELGDSAVYLCASSLEGDRSYEQYFGPGTRLTVT.

As DNA, the CDR3 is TGTGCCTGGAGTCTAGCTTCCACCGGGGAGCTGTTTTTT. It yields the protein CAWSLASTGELFF. The chain employs TRBV30 and TRBJ2-2; TRBD2 might be the D (5 bases). From germline, CDR1 is GTSNPN and CDR2 SVGIG (reference sequence). V shed 2 bases and J shed 4 bases, with 8 bases lying between them. The CDR3 extends over 13 amino acids.

The CDR3 sequence is CASSLGGAGNEKLFF. The CDR3 nucleotides read TGTGCCAGCAGCTTAGGGGGGGCGGGTAATGAAAAACTGTTTTTT. The chain uses TRBV7-2 and TRBJ1-4; the D gene is possibly TRBD1 (6 bases). V was clipped by 1 base and J by 4 bases, with 10 bases between them. This CDR3 has 15 residues. Germline lookup yields CDR1 SGHTA and CDR2 FQGNSA.

This rearrangement joins TRBV27 to TRBJ2-7; TRBD1 is a possible D gene (5 bases). The V end lost 2 bases, the J end lost 1 base, and 12 bases lay between the germline ends. Germline lookup yields CDR1 MNHEY and CDR2 SMNVEV (reference sequence). This CDR3 region has 15 residues. The CDR3 loop reads CASSLGAQRSYEQYF. CDR3 coding DNA: TGTGCCAGCAGTTTAGGGGCCCAAAGGTCCTACGAGCAGTACTTC.

This rearrangement joins TRBV5-5 to TRBJ2-7, with D possibly called TRBD1 or TRBD2 (7 bases each). Germline CDR1 and CDR2: SGHKS and YYEKEE (reference sequence). The CDR3 consists of 15 residues. Trimming took off 2 bases at V and 2 bases at J, with 14 bases between the two ends. CDR3 coding DNA: TGTGCCAGCAGCTTCGTCGCAGGGGGGGCCTACGAGCAGTACTTC. Residues: CASSFVAGGAYEQYF.

The chain couples TRBV6-1 to TRBJ1-1; D remains ambiguous. Between the trimmed V and J ends, which lost 4 bases and 0 bases, there was a span of 9 bases. Looked up from germline, CDR1 is MNHNS and CDR2 is SASEGT. The CDR3 spans 14 residues. This CDR3 is CASSAARMNTEAFF. The CDR3 DNA sequence: TGTGCCAGCAGTGCCGCTCGGATGAACACTGAAGCTTTCTTT.

The chain uses TRBV29-1 and TRBJ2-3; TRBD2 aligns across 8 bases. The V segment lost 0 bases and the J segment 0 bases; nucleotides outside the gene matches: 8. This CDR3 has 17 amino acids. Looked up from germline, CDR1 is SQVTM and CDR2 is ANQGSEA. CDR3 sequence reads: CSVEDSLAGSSTDTQYF. The DNA for the CDR3 is TGCAGCGTTGAAGATTCCTTAGCGGGGTCTAGCACAGATACGCAGTATTTT.

This clone was recorded once. The rearrangement links TRBV5-1 to TRBJ2-2; D not resolved. This CDR3 has 14 amino acids. Germline loops: CDR1 SGHRS, CDR2 YFSETQ. With 0 bases removed from V and 0 bases from J, the gap between germline ends came to 3 bases. The CDR3 sequence is CASSLAPNTGELFF. CDR3 DNA sequence: TGCGCCAGCAGCTTGGCCCCGAACACCGGGGAGCTGTTTTTT.

The chain links TRBV9 to TRBJ1-4; D perhaps matches TRBD1 (6 bases). This CDR3 has 15 residues. Trimming removed 5 bases from V and 8 bases from J, with 19 bases in between. The V gene's germline CDR1 is SGDLS and CDR2 YYNGEE. In nucleotides, the CDR3 is TGTGCCAGCAGTCCAGCGGGGGCCTTTGGAGAAAAACTGTTTTTT. Protein: CASSPAGAFGEKLFF.